These 17 T cell receptor beta chains share one sample of origin, sequenced in a study of T cell repertoires in cytomegalovirus infection. MiXCR was run by TCRdb on the reads, yielding one entry per CDR3 protein. The repertoire holds 310,000 or so distinct CDR3 sequences, with roughly a tenth as singletons. What was sequenced was PBMCs. Receptors originate from a human donor in good health (CMV status not recorded). Some clones in this sample may be carry-over from other donors' samples.

Many counts were recorded for this clonotype. The chain uses TRBV28 and TRBJ1-4; 7 bases line up with TRBD1. CDR1 and CDR2 from the germline V gene are MDHEN and SYDVKM. After removal of 6 bases from V and 3 bases from J, the junction contained 4 bases not matched to a gene. The CDR3 contains 14 residues. The CDR3, as DNA: TGTGCCAGCAGAGACAGGGTATCTAATGAAAAACTGTTTTTT. This encodes CASRDRVSNEKLFF.

Ten or more counts support this clonotype. V gene TRBV6-4 combines with J gene TRBJ2-7; D might be TRBD2 (7 bases). The CDR3 is 16 amino acids. The germline V gene encodes CDR1 MRHNA and CDR2 SNTAGT. CDR3 in amino acids: CPGEAGAFGFIYEQYV. The DNA of the CDR3 is TGCCCGGGCGAGGCGGGGGCCTTTGGTTTCATATACGAGCAGTACGTC.

This clonotype was observed many times. The V call is TRBV7-2, the J call TRBJ2-1, with 9 bases identical to TRBD2. CDR1 and CDR2 (germline): SGHTA, FQGNSA. Trimming removed 2 bases from V and 7 bases from J; junction bases left unmatched: 6. This CDR3 is built from 15 residues. Here the CDR3 DNA reads TGTGCCAGCAGCTTATTTAGCGGGGGCCCTAATGAGCAGTTCTTC. Amino acid sequence: CASSLFSGGPNEQFF.

J is TRBJ2-6 and V is TRBV4-2, with D perhaps given as TRBD1 or TRBD2 (5 bases each). The CDR3 covers 15 residues. Trimming shortened V by 6 bases and J by 0 bases, and 9 bases separated the two germline ends. Germline V lookup: CDR1 LGHNA, CDR2 YNFKEQ. CDR3 region: CASRGESSGANVLTF. The CDR3 DNA reads TGTGCCAGCAGGGGGGAGAGCTCTGGGGCCAACGTCCTGACTTTC.

This clonotype has at least ten counts. V and J are TRBV19 and TRBJ2-2, with TRBD1 as a possible D gene (5 bases). CDR3 length: 14 residues. Germline CDR1 reads LNHDA; CDR2 reads SQIVND (reference sequence). The V gene lost 5 bases and the J gene lost 3 bases, with 10 bases spanning the gap. CDR3 amino acids: CASSGRAHTGELFF. DNA for the CDR3: TGTGCCAGTAGTGGCAGGGCGCACACCGGGGAGCTGTTTTTT.

V gene TRBV20-1 combines with J gene TRBJ2-7, with TRBD1 as a possible D gene (6 bases). Deletions cut 6 bases from V and 6 bases from J, with 9 bases between. Germline V gene lookup returns CDR1 DFQATT and CDR2 SNEGSKA (reference sequence). The CDR3 sequence is 10 residues long. The CDR3 loop reads CSAGASEQYF. CDR3 in DNA: TGCAGTGCGGGGGCCTCCGAGCAGTACTTC.

This clonotype was detected ten times or more. The gene calls are TRBV19 and TRBJ1-1, with D perhaps TRBD1 (6 bases). The CDR3 is made up of 14 amino acids. Germline CDR1 LNHDA, CDR2 SQIVND (reference sequence). Trimming shortened V by 5 bases and J by 6 bases, and 16 bases separated the two germline ends. In DNA form, the CDR3 reads TGTGCCAGTAGTGGGTCAACAGGGTATTCTGAAGCTTTCTTT. It encodes CASSGSTGYSEAFF. The full variable domain, completed using reference TRBV19 and TRBJ1-1, is DGGITQSPKYLFRKEGQNVTLSCEQNLNHDAMYWYRQDPGQGLRLIYYSQIVNDFQKGDIAEGYSVSREKKESFPLTVTSAQKNPTAFYLCASSGSTGYSEAFFGQGTRLTVV.

This clonotype came up a few times. The J gene is TRBJ2-5, the V gene TRBV19; possible D gene TRBD1, 6 bases. The germline gives CDR1 LNHDA, CDR2 SQIVND (reference sequence). Trimming removed 5 bases from V and 2 bases from J, with 12 bases in between. The CDR3 is 14 residues long. The CDR3 loop reads CASSRAGTQETQYF. For the CDR3, the DNA is TGTGCCAGTAGTCGTGCAGGGACACAAGAGACCCAGTACTTC.

This clonotype was counted many times. The chain couples TRBV2 to TRBJ2-1, with a possible D match to TRBD1 (5 bases). From germline, CDR1 is SNHLY and CDR2 FYNNEI. This CDR3 region has 15 residues. V lost 7 bases and J 0 bases, leaving 13 bases between the germline ends. In DNA form, the CDR3 reads TGTGCCAGCACTTTTGGGGCGAGCTCCTACAATGAGCAGTTCTTC. It encodes CASTFGASSYNEQFF.

The J gene is TRBJ2-2, the V gene TRBV6-2 or TRBV6-3; D remains unclear. Trimming stripped 0 bases from V and 10 bases from J, with 9 bases between. The CDR3 totals 13 residues. The germline gives CDR1 MNHEY, CDR2 SVGEGT. Here the CDR3 reads CASSYSVKEELFF. The CDR3 DNA reads TGTGCCAGCAGTTACTCGGTTAAAGAGGAGCTGTTTTTT.

This clonotype has a count of ten or more. The genes are TRBV6-2 or TRBV6-3 and TRBJ1-1; D might be TRBD1 (6 bases). The CDR3 totals 16 residues. The V gene lost 0 bases and the J gene lost 0 bases, with 11 bases spanning the gap. Germline loops: CDR1 MNHEY, CDR2 SVGEGT. CDR3 sequence (DNA): TGTGCCAGCAGTTACTCGCCAGGGGAAGTGAACACTGAAGCTTTCTTT. This codes for CASSYSPGEVNTEAFF.

This clonotype was detected a few times. The chain is built from TRBV13 and TRBJ2-4; D unclear. The length of the CDR3 is 14 residues. Germline values: CDR1 PRHDT, CDR2 FYEKMQ (reference sequence). The ends were cut back, 2 bases at V and 6 bases at J, with 11 bases in the middle. The CDR3 nucleotides are TGTGCCAGCAGCTTACTGGGCGATTTAAACATTCAGTACTTC. Protein: CASSLLGDLNIQYF.

This clonotype was seen ten or more times. One junction end does not reproduce the germline sequence, and a read error may be involved. This sequence joins TRBV27 and TRBJ2-5, with 7 bases identical to TRBD1. Germline V CDR1 and CDR2: MNHEY, SMNVEV (reference sequence). The CDR3 covers 15 residues. CDR3 in DNA: TGCGCCAGCAGTGACAGGGTCGAGAATAAAGAGACCCAGTACTTC. Amino acid sequence: CASSDRVENKETQYF.

This clonotype was found many times. This chain connects TRBV7-8 to TRBJ2-1, with 9 bases that match TRBD2. The germline V gene has CDR1 SGHVS and CDR2 FQNEAQ. The CDR3 loop spans 15 amino acids. Trimming removed 3 bases from V and 7 bases from J; junction bases left unmatched: 7. The CDR3 region is CASSFSAGGSNEQFF. Written as DNA, the CDR3 is TGTGCCAGCAGCTTTTCAGCGGGGGGTAGTAATGAGCAGTTCTTC.

This chain links TRBV10-3 with TRBJ2-2; D remains unclear. The CDR3 extends over 18 amino acids. Germline V gene lookup returns CDR1 ENHRY and CDR2 SYGVKD. Between the trimmed V and J ends, which lost 0 bases and 0 bases, there was a span of 14 bases. CDR3: CAISESTLGSTNTGELFF. CDR3 in DNA: TGTGCCATCAGTGAGTCGACCTTGGGTTCTACGAACACCGGGGAGCTGTTTTTT.

This clonotype was seen at least ten times. This rearrangement joins TRBV6-1 to TRBJ2-6; no definite D call. CDR3 length equals 15 residues. Germline CDR1 MNHNS, CDR2 SASEGT. V was clipped by 6 bases and J by 4 bases, with 13 bases between them. CDR3 sequence (DNA): TGTGCCAGCAGCCCCCTAGATGTGGGGGCCAACGTCCTGACTTTC. Residues: CASSPLDVGANVLTF.

This clonotype showed up many times. The rearrangement uses TRBV12-3 or TRBV12-4 and TRBJ2-7, with TRBD1 as a possible D gene (6 bases). V was clipped by 4 bases and J by 6 bases, with 16 bases between them. The CDR3 totals 14 residues. The CDR3 nucleotides are TGTGCCAGCAGTTCTATAACAGGGACGGCCGAGCAGTACTTC. Residues: CASSSITGTAEQYF.